The 17 T cell receptor beta chains below were found in one sample sequenced in a study of blood T cell repertoires in COVID-19. Libraries were prepared by immunoSEQ multiplex PCR; TCRdb keeps only in-frame clonotypes and omits some of them. The data hold 70,000 to 90,000 clones, with less than 90% observed a single time. Sequencing used peripheral blood. Receptors were obtained from a man aged 60-69 years with acute or convalescent COVID-19.

The chain couples TRBV4-1 to TRBJ1-1; possibly TRBD1 for D (6 bases). The CDR3 extends over 15 amino acids. Germline V lookup: CDR1 MGHRA, CDR2 YSYEKL. V gave up 0 bases and J gave up 3 bases, with 11 bases separating them. Here the CDR3 DNA reads TGCGCCAGCAGCCAAGATAACAGGGCCGACACTGAAGCTTTCTTT. Amino acids: CASSQDNRADTEAFF.

This clone was counted a few times. V is TRBV5-4 and J is TRBJ1-2, with 8 bases lining up with TRBD1. The length of the CDR3 is 14 residues. Germline V CDR1 and CDR2: SGHNT, YYREEE (reference sequence). Unmatched junction bases numbered 1, after V lost 3 bases and J lost 0 bases. The CDR3 reads CASSWGQANYGYTF. CDR3 bases: TGTGCCAGCAGCTGGGGACAGGCTAACTATGGCTACACCTTC.

The chain is built from TRBV15 and TRBJ1-2, with D perhaps TRBD1 (6 bases). The length of the CDR3 is 14 residues. In germline, CDR1 is LNHNV, CDR2 YYDKDF (reference sequence). Trimming shortened V by 3 bases and J by 1 base, and 9 bases separated the two germline ends. The chain's CDR3 is CATSRNRVNYGYTF. For the CDR3, the DNA is TGTGCCACCAGCAGGAACAGGGTTAACTATGGCTACACCTTC.

This clone occurred a few times. The V and J genes are TRBV6-2 or TRBV6-3 and TRBJ2-2; D is perhaps TRBD1 (5 bases). Germline lookup yields CDR1 MNHEY and CDR2 SVGEGT. V lost 2 bases and J lost 0, with 10 bases in between. The CDR3 is made up of 16 amino acids. CDR3 sequence reads: CASSYGQGTNTGELFF. In DNA form, the CDR3 reads TGTGCCAGCAGTTACGGGCAGGGAACGAACACCGGGGAGCTGTTTTTT.

Concerning this clone itself: Sequence at one end of the junction differs from germline and may be a read error. This chain uses TRBV7-7 with TRBJ2-3; D gene uncertain. The CDR3 has 13 amino acids. The germline V gene encodes CDR1 SSHAT and CDR2 FNYEAQ (reference sequence). The CDR3 DNA follows: TGTGCTAGCAGCTTACTTGGCAGAGATACGCAGTATTTT. This translates into CASSLLGRDTQYF.

The genes are TRBV7-2 and TRBJ2-2; 8 nucleotides line up with TRBD1. The CDR3 has 14 amino acids. V trimming: 3 bases; J trimming: 6 bases; junction bases outside the gene matches: 3. Germline CDR1 is SGHTA and CDR2 is FQGNSA. CDR3 nucleotide sequence: TGTGCCAGCAGCTTTGACAGGGGTGCCGGGGAGCTGTTTTTT. It specifies CASSFDRGAGELFF.

V usage is TRBV7-3 and J usage is TRBJ2-1; 9 nucleotides agree with TRBD2. The CDR3 loop spans 15 amino acids. Germline CDR1 reads SGHTA; CDR2 reads FQGTGA. The junction had 1 base not matched to a gene; V was cut back by 2 bases and J by 2 bases. The CDR3 is CASSLGTSPYNEQFF. DNA of the CDR3: TGTGCCAGCAGCTTAGGGACTAGCCCCTACAATGAGCAGTTCTTC.

The chain links TRBV5-1 to TRBJ2-7; 9 bases align to TRBD1. Trimming removed 0 bases from V and 3 bases from J; junction bases left unmatched: 4. Germline-derived CDR1 and CDR2 are SGHRS and YFSETQ. The CDR3 is 15 amino acids. The CDR3: CASSLEGQGFYEQYF. For the CDR3, the DNA is TGCGCCAGCAGCTTGGAGGGACAGGGCTTCTACGAGCAGTACTTC.

The rearrangement uses TRBV9 and TRBJ2-7, with D uncertain. CDR1 and CDR2 (germline): SGDLS, YYNGEE. Trimming removed 5 bases at V and 3 bases at J, with 9 bases between. The CDR3 is 12 residues long. The CDR3, as DNA: TGTGCCAGCAGTACAGATGTCTACGAGCAGTACTTC. Translation gives CASSTDVYEQYF.

This rearrangement joins TRBV4-1 to TRBJ2-2, with 10 nucleotides matching TRBD1. From germline, CDR1 is MGHRA and CDR2 YSYEKL. With V trimmed by 5 bases and J by 5 bases, 8 bases remained unmatched. The CDR3 consists of 16 residues. The CDR3 loop is CASSSRQGARTGELFF. The CDR3 coding sequence is TGCGCCAGCAGCTCGCGACAGGGGGCGAGAACCGGGGAGCTGTTTTTT.

This chain joins TRBV19 and TRBJ1-5, with D possibly matching TRBD1 (6 bases). Between the trimmed V and J ends, which lost 3 bases and 9 bases, there was a span of 9 bases. The CDR3 is 12 residues long. Germline CDR1 LNHDA, CDR2 SQIVND (reference sequence). CDR3 region: CASSIRGGPQHF. In DNA, the CDR3 is TGTGCCAGTAGTATCAGGGGCGGGCCCCAGCATTTT.

This clone was seen once. V and J are TRBV30 and TRBJ2-3; TRBD2 matches 7 bases. Losses at the gene ends were 3 bases for V and 2 bases for J; bases not matched to a gene: 5. This CDR3 is 14 amino acids long. The germline V gene encodes CDR1 GTSNPN and CDR2 SVGIG (reference sequence). This chain's CDR3 is CAWSVGGFTDTQYF. The CDR3 nucleotides read TGTGCCTGGAGCGTCGGGGGGTTCACAGATACGCAGTATTTT. Looking up the rest from reference TRBV30 and TRBJ2-3 gives the full variable domain: SQTIHQWPATLVQPVGSPLSLECTVEGTSNPNLYWYRQAAGRGLQLLFYSVGIGQISSEVPQNLSASRPQDRQFILSSKKLLLSDSGFYLCAWSVGGFTDTQYFGPGTRLTVL.

The chain combines TRBV24-1 with TRBJ2-3, with D tentatively TRBD2 (6 bases). Germline CDR1 reads KGHDR; CDR2 reads SFDVKD. The CDR3 covers 16 residues. Trimming pared 4 bases from V and 6 bases from J, leaving 19 bases between. The CDR3 bases are TGTGCCACCAGTGAGGCCGGACGGGAGAAGTTCGATACGCAGTATTTT. Protein product: CATSEAGREKFDTQYF.

This clone was counted between two and nine times. The chain carries TRBV7-2 and TRBJ1-6; tentative D call: TRBD1 (5 bases). The CDR3 runs to 14 residues. Germline V lookup: CDR1 SGHTA, CDR2 FQGNSA. Trimming shortened V by 3 bases and J by 10 bases, and 13 bases separated the two germline ends. CDR3 in amino acids: CASSFSTRASPLHF. The CDR3 nucleotides are TGTGCCAGCAGCTTCTCCACCAGGGCCTCACCCCTCCACTTT.

Written as DNA, the CDR3 is TGCGCCAGCAGCCAAAGTGGCCGCACAGATACGCAGTATTTT. Translation: CASSQSGRTDTQYF. V usage is TRBV4-1 and J usage is TRBJ2-3, with D unclear. In germline, CDR1 is MGHRA, CDR2 YSYEKL. V was clipped by 2 bases and J by 1 base, with 7 bases between them. The CDR3 length is 14 residues.

V is TRBV6-5 and J is TRBJ2-7, with 8 positions matching TRBD1. This CDR3 has 12 amino acids. Germline CDR1 is MNHEY and CDR2 is SVGAGI. J was trimmed by 7 bases and V by 4 bases; bases with no gene match: 3. CDR3 nucleotide sequence: TGTGCCAGCAGTTCCGGGACAGGAGAGCAGTACTTC. Protein: CASSSGTGEQYF.

This chain connects TRBV7-2 to TRBJ1-1, with 7 positions matching TRBD1. CDR3 length: 15 residues. CDR1 is SGHTA and CDR2 is FQGNSA in the germline V gene. Trimming at V came to 5 bases and at J to 0 bases, leaving 6 bases not matched to a gene. Written as DNA, the CDR3 is TGTGCCAGCAGCCTCTCCGGGACAGTGAACACTGAAGCTTTCTTT. Its protein is CASSLSGTVNTEAFF.